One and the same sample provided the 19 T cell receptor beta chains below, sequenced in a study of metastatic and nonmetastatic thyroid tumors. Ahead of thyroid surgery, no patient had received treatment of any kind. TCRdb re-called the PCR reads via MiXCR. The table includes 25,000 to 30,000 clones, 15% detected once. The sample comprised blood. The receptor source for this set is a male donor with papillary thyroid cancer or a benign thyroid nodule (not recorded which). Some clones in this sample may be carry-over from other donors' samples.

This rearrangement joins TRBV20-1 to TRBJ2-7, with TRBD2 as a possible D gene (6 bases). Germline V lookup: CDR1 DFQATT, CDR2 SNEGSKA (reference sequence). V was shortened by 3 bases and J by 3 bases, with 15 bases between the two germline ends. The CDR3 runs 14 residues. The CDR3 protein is CSASGGNYLYEQYV. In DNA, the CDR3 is TGCAGTGCTAGCGGCGGGAACTATCTCTACGAGCAGTACGTC.

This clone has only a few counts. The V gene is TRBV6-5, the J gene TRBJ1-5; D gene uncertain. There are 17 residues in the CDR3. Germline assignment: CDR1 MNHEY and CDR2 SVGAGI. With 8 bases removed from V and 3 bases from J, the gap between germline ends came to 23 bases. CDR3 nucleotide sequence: TGTGCCAGCGGTTCACAAACCGACATGGGTTCCAATCAGCCCCAGCATTTT. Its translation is CASGSQTDMGSNQPQHF.

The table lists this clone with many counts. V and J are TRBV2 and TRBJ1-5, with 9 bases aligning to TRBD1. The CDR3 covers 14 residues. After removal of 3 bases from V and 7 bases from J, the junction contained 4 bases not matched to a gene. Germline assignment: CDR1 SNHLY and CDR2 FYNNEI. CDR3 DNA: TGTGCCAGCAGTGATAGGACAGGGGACCAGCCCCAGCATTTT. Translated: CASSDRTGDQPQHF.

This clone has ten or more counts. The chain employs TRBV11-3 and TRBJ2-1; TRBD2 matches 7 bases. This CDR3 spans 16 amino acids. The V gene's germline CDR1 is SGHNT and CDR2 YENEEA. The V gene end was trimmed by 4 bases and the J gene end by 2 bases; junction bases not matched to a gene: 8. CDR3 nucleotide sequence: TGTGCCAGCAGCTCGGGGCTAGCGGTGACCTACAATGAGCAGTTCTTC. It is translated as CASSSGLAVTYNEQFF.

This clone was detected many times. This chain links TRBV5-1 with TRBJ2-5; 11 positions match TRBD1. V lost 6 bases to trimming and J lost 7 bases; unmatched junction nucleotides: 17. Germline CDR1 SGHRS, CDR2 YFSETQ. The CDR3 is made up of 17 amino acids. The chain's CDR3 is CASTPTPDRGRIGTQYF. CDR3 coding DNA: TGCGCCAGCACCCCGACCCCGGACAGGGGGCGTATAGGGACCCAGTACTTC.

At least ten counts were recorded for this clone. The CDR3 loop is CASSPKGPGLAGLFYEQYF. The CDR3 bases are TGTGCCAGCAGCCCCAAGGGACCGGGACTAGCGGGACTGTTCTACGAGCAGTACTTC. This rearrangement joins TRBV13 to TRBJ2-7; 13 positions agree with TRBD2. The CDR3 has 19 residues. In germline, CDR1 is PRHDT, CDR2 FYEKMQ (reference sequence). J was trimmed by 3 bases and V by 5 bases; bases with no gene match: 16. Combining the CDR3 with reference TRBV13 and TRBJ2-7 gives the whole variable domain AAGVIQSPRHLIKEKRETATLKCYPIPRHDTVYWYQQGPGQDPQFLISFYEKMQSDKGSIPDRFSAQQFSDYHSELNMSSLELGDSALYFCASSPKGPGLAGLFYEQYFGPGTRLTVT.

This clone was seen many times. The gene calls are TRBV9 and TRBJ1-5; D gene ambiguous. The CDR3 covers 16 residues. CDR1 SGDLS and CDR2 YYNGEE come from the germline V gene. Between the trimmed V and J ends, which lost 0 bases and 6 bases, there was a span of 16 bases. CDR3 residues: CASSVGIGGAGQPQHF. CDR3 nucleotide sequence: TGTGCCAGCAGCGTAGGAATAGGCGGCGCGGGTCAGCCCCAGCATTTT.

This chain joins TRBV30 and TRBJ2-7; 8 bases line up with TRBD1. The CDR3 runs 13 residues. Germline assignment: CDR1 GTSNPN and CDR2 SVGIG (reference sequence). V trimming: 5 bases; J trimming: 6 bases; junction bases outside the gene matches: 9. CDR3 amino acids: CAWSQGALSEQYF. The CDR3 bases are TGTGCCTGGTCTCAGGGGGCGCTATCCGAGCAGTACTTC.

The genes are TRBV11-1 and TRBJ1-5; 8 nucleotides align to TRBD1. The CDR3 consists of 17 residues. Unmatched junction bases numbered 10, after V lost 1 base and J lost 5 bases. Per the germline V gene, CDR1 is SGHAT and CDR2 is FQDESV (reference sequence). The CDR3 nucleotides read TGTGCCAGCAGCTTAGTTGCCAGGGGGCGTTGCGATCAGCCCCAGCATTTT. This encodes CASSLVARGRCDQPQHF.

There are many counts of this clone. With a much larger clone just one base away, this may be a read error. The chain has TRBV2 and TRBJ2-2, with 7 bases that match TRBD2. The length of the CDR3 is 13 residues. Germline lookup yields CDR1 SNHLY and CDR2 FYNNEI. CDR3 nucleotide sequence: TGTACCAGCAACAGCGGGGTGAACGGGGAGCTGTTTTTT. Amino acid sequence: CTSNSGVNGELFF. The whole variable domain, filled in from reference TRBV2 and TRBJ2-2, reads EPEVTQTPSHQVTQMGQEVILRCVPISNHLYFYWYRQILGQKVEFLVSFYNNEISEKSEIFDDQFSVERPDGSNFTLKIRSTKLEDSAMYFCTSNSGVNGELFFGEGSRLTVL.

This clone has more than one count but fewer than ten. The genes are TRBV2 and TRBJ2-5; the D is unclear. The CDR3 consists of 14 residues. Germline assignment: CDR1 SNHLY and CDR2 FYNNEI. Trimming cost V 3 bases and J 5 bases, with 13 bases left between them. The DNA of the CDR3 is TGTGCCAGCAGTGAGCGTGGGGTCTTGGAGACCCAGTACTTC. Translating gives CASSERGVLETQYF.

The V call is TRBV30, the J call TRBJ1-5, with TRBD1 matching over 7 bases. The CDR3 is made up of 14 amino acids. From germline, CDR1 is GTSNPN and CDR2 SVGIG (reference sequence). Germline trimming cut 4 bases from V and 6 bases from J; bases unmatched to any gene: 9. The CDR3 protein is CAWNKGGEGQPQHF. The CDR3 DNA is TGTGCCTGGAACAAAGGGGGCGAAGGTCAGCCCCAGCATTTT.

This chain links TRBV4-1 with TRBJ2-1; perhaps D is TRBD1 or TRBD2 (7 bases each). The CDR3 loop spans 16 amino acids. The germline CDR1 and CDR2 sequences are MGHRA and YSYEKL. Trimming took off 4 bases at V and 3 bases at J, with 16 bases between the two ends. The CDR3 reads CASSPGGRGIYNEQFF. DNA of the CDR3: TGCGCCAGCAGCCCGGGGGGCAGGGGGATCTACAATGAGCAGTTCTTC.

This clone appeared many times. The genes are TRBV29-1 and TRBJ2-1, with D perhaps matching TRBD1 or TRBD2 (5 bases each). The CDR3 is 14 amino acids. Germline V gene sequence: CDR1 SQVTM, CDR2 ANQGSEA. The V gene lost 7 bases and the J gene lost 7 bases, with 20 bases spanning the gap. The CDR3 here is CSADGGVTFNEQFF. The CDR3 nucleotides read TGCAGCGCCGATGGGGGTGTGACATTTAATGAGCAGTTCTTC.

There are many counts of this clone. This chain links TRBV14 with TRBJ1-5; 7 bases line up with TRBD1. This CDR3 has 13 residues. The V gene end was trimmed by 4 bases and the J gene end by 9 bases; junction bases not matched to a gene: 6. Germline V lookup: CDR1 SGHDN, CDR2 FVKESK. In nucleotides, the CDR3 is TGTGCCAGCAGCCGGATCAACAGGGGGCCCCAGCATTTT. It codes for CASSRINRGPQHF.

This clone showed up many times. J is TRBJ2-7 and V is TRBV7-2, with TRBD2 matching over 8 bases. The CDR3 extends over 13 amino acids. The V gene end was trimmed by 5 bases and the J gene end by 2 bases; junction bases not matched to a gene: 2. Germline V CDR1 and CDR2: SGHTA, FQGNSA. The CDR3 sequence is CASSRLAPYEQYF. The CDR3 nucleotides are TGTGCCAGCAGCCGACTAGCGCCCTACGAGCAGTACTTC.

The CDR3 spells CAWQFATGSYEQYF. CDR3 sequence (DNA): TGTGCCTGGCAATTTGCGACAGGGTCCTACGAGCAGTACTTC. V usage is TRBV30 and J usage is TRBJ2-7, with 7 bases fitting TRBD1. Germline V gene sequence: CDR1 GTSNPN, CDR2 SVGIG (reference sequence). The CDR3 sequence is 14 residues long. J was trimmed by 1 base and V by 5 bases; bases with no gene match: 8. Supplemented by reference TRBV30 and TRBJ2-7, the full variable domain reads SQTIHQWPATLVQPVGSPLSLECTVEGTSNPNLYWYRQAAGRGLQLLFYSVGIGQISSEVPQNLSASRPQDRQFILSSKKLLLSDSGFYLCAWQFATGSYEQYFGPGTRLTVT.

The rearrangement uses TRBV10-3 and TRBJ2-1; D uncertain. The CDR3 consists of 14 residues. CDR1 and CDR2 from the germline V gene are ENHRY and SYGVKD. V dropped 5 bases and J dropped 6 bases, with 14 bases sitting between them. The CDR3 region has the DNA TGTGCCATCAGTTCGGGTTTACCCGTCAATGAGCAGTTCTTC. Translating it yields CAISSGLPVNEQFF.

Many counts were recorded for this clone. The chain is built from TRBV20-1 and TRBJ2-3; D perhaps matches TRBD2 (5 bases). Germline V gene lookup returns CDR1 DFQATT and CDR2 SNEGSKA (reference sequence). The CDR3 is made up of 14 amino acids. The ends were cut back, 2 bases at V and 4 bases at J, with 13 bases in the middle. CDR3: CSARPPGSPDTQYF. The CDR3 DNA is TGCAGTGCTAGACCCCCGGGGAGCCCAGATACGCAGTATTTT.